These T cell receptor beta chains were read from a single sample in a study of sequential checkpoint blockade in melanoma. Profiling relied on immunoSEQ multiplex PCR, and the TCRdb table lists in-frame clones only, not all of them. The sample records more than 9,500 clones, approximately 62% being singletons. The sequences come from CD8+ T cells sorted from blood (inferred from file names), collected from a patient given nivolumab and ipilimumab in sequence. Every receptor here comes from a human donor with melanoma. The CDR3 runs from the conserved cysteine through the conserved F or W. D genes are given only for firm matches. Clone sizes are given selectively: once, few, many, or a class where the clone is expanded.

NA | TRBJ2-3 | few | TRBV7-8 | TGTGCCAGCAGCTTAGGCAGGGAGGCAGATACGCAGTATTTT | CASSLGREADTQYF
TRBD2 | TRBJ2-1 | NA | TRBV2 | TGTGCCAGCATCCCCGGGACTAGCGGGCTCCCCGGATACAATGAGCAGTTCTTC | CASIPGTSGLPGYNEQFF
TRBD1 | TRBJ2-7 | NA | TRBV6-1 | TGCGCCAGCAGTGAAGAGGGGTGGGACAGGGGGTACGAGCAGTACTTC | CASSEEGWDRGYEQYF
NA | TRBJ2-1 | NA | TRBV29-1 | TGCAGCGCCCCGTATACTATCAGAGGTGTGGAGCAGTTCTTC | CSAPYTIRGVEQFF
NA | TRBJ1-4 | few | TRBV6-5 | TGTGCCAGCAGTTACTCTCGGGACTCGGGTGAAAAACTGTTTTTT | CASSYSRDSGEKLFF
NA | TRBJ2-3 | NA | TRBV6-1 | TGTGCCAGCGTCCAGTACACAGATACGCAGTATTTT | CASVQYTDTQYF
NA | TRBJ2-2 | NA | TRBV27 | TGTGCCAGCAGTATGGGACTGCCAAAAACCGGGGAGCTGTTTTTT | CASSMGLPKTGELFF
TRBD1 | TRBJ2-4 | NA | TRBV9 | TGTGCCAGCAGCCTTACTACAGGGGTGGGAAACATTCAGTACTTC | CASSLTTGVGNIQYF
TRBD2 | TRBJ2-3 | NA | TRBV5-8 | TGTGCCAGCAGCTTGGCCGGCTGGAGCGGGGCTGGAGATACGCAGTATTTT | CASSLAGWSGAGDTQYF
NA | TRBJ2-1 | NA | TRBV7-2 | TGTGCCAGCAGCCCAGGGTTCTCCTACAATGAGCAGTTCTTC | CASSPGFSYNEQFF
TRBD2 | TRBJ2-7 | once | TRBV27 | TGTGCCAGCAGTTTCTCTCCAGCGGGAGTCTACGAGCAGTACTTC | CASSFSPAGVYEQYF
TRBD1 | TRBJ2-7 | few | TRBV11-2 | TGTGCCAGCAGCTTCGGGACAGGGACCTACGAGCAGTACTTC | CASSFGTGTYEQYF
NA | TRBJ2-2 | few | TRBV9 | TGTGCCAGCAACCTGGACACGACCGGGGAGCTGTTTTTT | CASNLDTTGELFF
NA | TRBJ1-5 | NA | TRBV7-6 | TGTGCCAAAACCGGGAGGATTTATAGCAATCAGCCCCAGCATTTT | CAKTGRIYSNQPQHF
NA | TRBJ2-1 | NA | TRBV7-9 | TGTGCCAGCAGCTTAGATGGTGGTAGCCCCTCCTACAATGAGCAGTTCTTC | CASSLDGGSPSYNEQFF
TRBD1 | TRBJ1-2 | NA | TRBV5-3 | TGTGCCAGAAGCTTGGAGACAGGGTATGGCTACACCTTC | CARSLETGYGYTF
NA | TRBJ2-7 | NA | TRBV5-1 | TGCGCCAGCAGCTCCGACTGGATTCCCTACGAGCAGTACTTC | CASSSDWIPYEQYF
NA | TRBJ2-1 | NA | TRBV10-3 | TGTGCCATCAGTTACGGACTCAATGAGCAGTTCTTC | CAISYGLNEQFF
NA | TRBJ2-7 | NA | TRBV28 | TGTGCCAGCAGTCCACCTGTTGGTAGCTCCTACGAGCAGTACTTC | CASSPPVGSSYEQYF
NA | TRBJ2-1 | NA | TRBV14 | TGTGCCAGCAGCCAAGCGCCGGGACTCATAAATGAGCAGTTCTTC | CASSQAPGLINEQFF
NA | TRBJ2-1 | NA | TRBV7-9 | TGTGCCAGCAGCTTAGAAGCGGACCTCTACAATGAGCAGTTCTTC | CASSLEADLYNEQFF
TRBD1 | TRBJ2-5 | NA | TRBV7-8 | TGTGCCAGCAGCTTGTTGCAGGGGGCTCAAGAGACCCAGTACTTC | CASSLLQGAQETQYF
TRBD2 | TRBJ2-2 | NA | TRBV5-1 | TGCGCCAGCAGCTTGGATAAGCGGGAGTGGACCGGGGAGCTGTTTTTT | CASSLDKREWTGELFF
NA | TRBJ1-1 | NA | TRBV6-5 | TGTGCCAGCAGGACCACCGACAGGTTGAACACTGAAGCTTTCTTT | CASRTTDRLNTEAFF
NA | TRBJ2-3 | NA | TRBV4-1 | TGCGCCAGCAGCCAAGATACCAGCGGCACAGATACGCAGTATTTT | CASSQDTSGTDTQYF
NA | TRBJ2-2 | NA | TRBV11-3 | TGTGCCAGCAGCTTTTTCAGGGGTAGCACCGGGGAGCTGTTTTTT | CASSFFRGSTGELFF
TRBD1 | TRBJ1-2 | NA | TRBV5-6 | TGTGCCAGCAGCATCAACACGGGACAGGGCCTCTTCTATGGCTACACCTTC | CASSINTGQGLFYGYTF
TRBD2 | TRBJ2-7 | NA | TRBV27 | TGTGCCAGCAGAGGGACTAGCGGGGGGTACGAGCAGTACTTC | CASRGTSGGYEQYF
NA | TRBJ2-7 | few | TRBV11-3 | TGTGCCAGCAGCGCCCCGGAGTATGACGAGCAGTACTTC | CASSAPEYDEQYF
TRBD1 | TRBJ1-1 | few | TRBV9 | TGTGCCAGCAGCGCGGGACAGCTAAACACTGAAGCTTTCTTT | CASSAGQLNTEAFF
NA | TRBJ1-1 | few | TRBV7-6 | TGTGCCAGCAGCTTCGGCAGGGAAATAGGTAACACTGAAGCTTTCTTT | CASSFGREIGNTEAFF
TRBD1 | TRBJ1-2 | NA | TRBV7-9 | TGTGCCAGCAGCGAGGGGGCGGTTGGGCCGGCTGGCTACACCTTC | CASSEGAVGPAGYTF
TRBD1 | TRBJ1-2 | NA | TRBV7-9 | TGTGCCAGCAGCTTACTCTCGACAGGGCGGGTGACTAACTATGGCTACACCTTC | CASSLLSTGRVTNYGYTF
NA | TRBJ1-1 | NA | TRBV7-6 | TGTGCCAGCAGGCCAAGGGCGGGGTCAGGCACTGAAGCTTTCTTT | CASRPRAGSGTEAFF
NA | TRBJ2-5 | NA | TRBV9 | TGTGCCAGCAGCGTAGAGGGAGTCCAAGAGACCCAGTACTTC | CASSVEGVQETQYF
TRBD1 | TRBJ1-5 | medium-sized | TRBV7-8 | TGTGCCAGCACTTCACAGGACGGAACAGGGGAGGATCAGCCCCAGCATTTT | CASTSQDGTGEDQPQHF
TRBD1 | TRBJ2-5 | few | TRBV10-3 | TGTGCCATCAGCCTGACAGGGACCCCATCCGAGACCCAGTACTTC | CAISLTGTPSETQYF
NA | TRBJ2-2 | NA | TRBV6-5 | TGTGCCAGCAGTTACACCGGACAGCTAAACACCGGGGAGCTGTTTTTT | CASSYTGQLNTGELFF
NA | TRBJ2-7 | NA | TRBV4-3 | TGCGCCAGCAGCCAAGTTAGCGGTGGCGAGCAGTACTTC | CASSQVSGGEQYF
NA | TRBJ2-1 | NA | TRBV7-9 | TGTGCCAGCAGCTTAATGGGGGCGAAGGGGGACGTTTCCGTTGAGCAGTTCTTC | CASSLMGAKGDVSVEQFF
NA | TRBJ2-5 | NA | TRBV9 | TGTGCCAGCAGCGTACTTCCAGAGACCCAGTACTTC | CASSVLPETQYF
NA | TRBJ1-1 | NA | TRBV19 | TGTGCCAGTAGTATCCCCCCGGGGGGGATATCTGAAGCTTTCTTT | CASSIPPGGISEAFF
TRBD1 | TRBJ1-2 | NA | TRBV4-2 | TGTGCCAGCAGCCAAGAATGGGCGGCCAGGACAGGAGAAGGCTACACCTTC | CASSQEWAARTGEGYTF
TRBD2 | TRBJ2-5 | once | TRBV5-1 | TGCGCCAGCAGCCGGACTAGCGGTAACCAAGAGACCCAGTACTTC | CASSRTSGNQETQYF
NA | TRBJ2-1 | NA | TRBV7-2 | TGTGCCAGCAGTAAGAAGGATAGAGGCTCCTACAATGAGCAGTTCTTC | CASSKKDRGSYNEQFF
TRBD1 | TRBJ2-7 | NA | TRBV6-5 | TGTGCCAGCAGTCTTTCACAGGGGGCTGGCCACGAGCAGTACTTC | CASSLSQGAGHEQYF
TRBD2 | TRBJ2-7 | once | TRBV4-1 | TGCGCCAGCAGCCAACTAGGACTAGCGGGATCCGGGGCATACGAGCAGTACTTC | CASSQLGLAGSGAYEQYF
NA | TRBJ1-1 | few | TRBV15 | TGTGCCACCACCCAAAGGGGGGGGCTCACTGAAGCTTTCTTT | CATTQRGGLTEAFF
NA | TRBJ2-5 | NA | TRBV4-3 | TGCGCCAGCAGCCAATATACCCTTGGGCCGTCGTCTGGGACCCAGTACTTC | CASSQYTLGPSSGTQYF
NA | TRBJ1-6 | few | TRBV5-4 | TGTGCCAGCAGCTTGGAGTCAGGATTTAATTCACCCCTCCACTTT | CASSLESGFNSPLHF
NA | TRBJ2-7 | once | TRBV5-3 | TGCGCCAGCAGCCAAGCTCTTAACTACGAGCAGTACTTC | CASSQALNYEQYF
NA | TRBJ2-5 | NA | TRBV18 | TGTGCCAGCTCACCAGATAGCAGAAAACAAGAGACCCAGTACTTC | CASSPDSRKQETQYF
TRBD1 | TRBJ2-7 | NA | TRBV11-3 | TGTGCCAGCAGCTTAGACGCGGACAGGGGGCTTTACGAGCAGTACTTC | CASSLDADRGLYEQYF
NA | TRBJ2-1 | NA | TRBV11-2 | TGTGCCAGCACCCTTGGGCGGGGAGCTAACAATGAGCAGTTCTTC | CASTLGRGANNEQFF
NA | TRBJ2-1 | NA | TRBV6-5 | TGTGCCAGCAGTTCGGGGGGCCGTTACAATGAGCAGTTCTTC | CASSSGGRYNEQFF
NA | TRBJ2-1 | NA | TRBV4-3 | TGCGCCAGCAGCCAAGAGACAGTCCACAATGAGCAGTTCTTC | CASSQETVHNEQFF
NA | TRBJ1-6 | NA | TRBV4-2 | TGTGCCAGCAGGACGGCGGAGGATTATTCACCCCTCCACTTT | CASRTAEDYSPLHF
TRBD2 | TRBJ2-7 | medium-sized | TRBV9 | TGTGCCAGCAGCGCCCTAGCGGGGCACTCCTACGAGCAGTACTTC | CASSALAGHSYEQYF
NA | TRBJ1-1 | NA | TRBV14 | TGTGCCAGCAGCCCCCCCCGCGGGGGCCACACGACTGAAGCTTTCTTT | CASSPPRGGHTTEAFF